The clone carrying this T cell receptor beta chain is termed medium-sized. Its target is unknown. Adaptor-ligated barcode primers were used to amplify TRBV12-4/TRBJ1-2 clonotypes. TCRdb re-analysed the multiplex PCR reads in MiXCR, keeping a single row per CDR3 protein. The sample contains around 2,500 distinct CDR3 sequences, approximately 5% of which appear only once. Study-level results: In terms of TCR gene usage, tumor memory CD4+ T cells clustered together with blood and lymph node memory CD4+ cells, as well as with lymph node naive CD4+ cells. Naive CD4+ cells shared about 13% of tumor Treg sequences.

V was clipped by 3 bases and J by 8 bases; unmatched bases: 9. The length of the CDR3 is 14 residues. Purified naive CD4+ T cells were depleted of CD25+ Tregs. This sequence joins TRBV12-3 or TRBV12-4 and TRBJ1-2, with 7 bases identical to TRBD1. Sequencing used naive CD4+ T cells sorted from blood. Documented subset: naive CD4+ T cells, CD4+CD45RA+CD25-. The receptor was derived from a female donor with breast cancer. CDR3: CASSLITGVFGYTF. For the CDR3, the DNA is TGTGCCAGCAGTTTGATCACAGGGGTGTTCGGCTACACCTTC.